A single sample is the source of the 15 T cell receptor beta chains below, sequenced in a study of post-analysis software for immune sequencing data. Study observations and caveats: Patients carried 5 or 6 TRBV segments more frequently than controls did, and TRBV5-6, TRBV5-1 and TRBV20-1 were among them.

Included in the TCR beta cDNA libraries were unique molecular identifiers. TCRdb processed the PCR reads anew with MiXCR; each CDR3 protein has one entry. The sample holds about 560,000 distinct CDR3 sequences, about 40% seen once. These receptors have no known antigen. Sequenced sample: blood. The receptors derive from a girl between 10 and 17 years old with multiple sclerosis.

This rearrangement joins TRBV20-1 to TRBJ1-5; maybe TRBD1 (5 bases). Trimming took 6 bases from V and 11 from J, leaving 20 bases between them. The CDR3 spans 13 residues. Looked up from germline, CDR1 is DFQATT and CDR2 is SNEGSKA (reference sequence). The CDR3 bases are TGCAGTGCCAAGGACACCGCGTGGCGGTCCCAGCATTTT. Translating gives CSAKDTAWRSQHF.

This rearrangement joins TRBV20-1 to TRBJ2-7, with 7 positions matching TRBD2. This CDR3 is built from 13 residues. Germline trimming cut 6 bases from V and 2 bases from J; bases unmatched to any gene: 7. CDR1 and CDR2 (germline): DFQATT, SNEGSKA (reference sequence). CDR3 DNA: TGCAGTGCAACATGGGGGGGGACCTACGAGCAGTACTTC. Amino acid sequence: CSATWGGTYEQYF.

The rearrangement uses TRBV20-1 and TRBJ2-1; D might be TRBD2 (5 bases). This CDR3 is built from 15 residues. V lost 4 bases and J 1 base, leaving 14 bases between the germline ends. CDR1 is DFQATT and CDR2 is SNEGSKA in the germline V gene (reference sequence). CDR3 residues: CSAISLAMSYNEQFF. CDR3 DNA: TGCAGTGCTATTTCCTTAGCGATGTCCTACAATGAGCAGTTCTTC.

The chain joins TRBV7-9 to TRBJ2-7; 7 nucleotides agree with TRBD2. V lost 2 bases, J lost 2 bases, and 12 bases stayed unmatched. The CDR3 runs 17 residues. Per the germline V gene, CDR1 is SEHNR and CDR2 is FQNEAQ (reference sequence). Here the CDR3 reads CASSLSPLGGRPYEQYF. CDR3 DNA sequence: TGTGCCAGCAGCTTAAGCCCGCTCGGGGGGAGACCCTACGAGCAGTACTTC.

The chain links TRBV5-1 to TRBJ2-3; D might be TRBD2 (5 bases). V gave up 7 bases and J gave up 0 bases, with 18 bases separating them. This CDR3 contains 16 residues. CDR1 is SGHRS and CDR2 is YFSETQ in the germline V gene. The CDR3 loop reads CASGTGGAASTDTQYF. DNA of the CDR3: TGCGCCAGCGGAACTGGAGGCGCAGCGAGCACAGATACGCAGTATTTT.

The rearrangement joins TRBV12-3 or TRBV12-4 to TRBJ1-6; no firm D call. V lost 4 bases to trimming and J lost 5 bases, with 6 bases between them. The CDR3 totals 13 residues. The CDR3 region is CASSYGNNSPLHF. The CDR3 bases are TGTGCCAGCAGTTACGGGAATAATTCACCCCTCCACTTT.

The CDR3, as DNA: TGTGCCAGCAGCCTTAGTAGCACTAGCGGAAGTTCCTACGAGCAGTACTTC. It yields the protein CASSLSSTSGSSYEQYF. V is TRBV4-2 and J is TRBJ2-7; 8 positions match TRBD2. This CDR3 comprises 17 residues. The V and J ends lost 4 bases and 1 base, in that order; junction bases with no gene match: 12. From germline, CDR1 is LGHNA and CDR2 YNFKEQ.

This clonotype was seen more than once but under ten times. The chain combines TRBV5-1 with TRBJ2-5, with a possible D match to TRBD2 (5 bases). This CDR3 spans 12 amino acids. V lost 4 bases and J lost 5, with 9 bases in between. CDR1 is SGHRS, CDR2 YFSETQ, per germline. The CDR3 region has the DNA TGCGCCAGCAGCGGATCGGGGGAGACCCAGTACTTC. This codes for CASSGSGETQYF.

Written as DNA, the CDR3 is TGCGCCAGCAGCCAAGGCCGGGGGGAGCTAGGGACTGAAGCTTTCTTT. Amino acid sequence: CASSQGRGELGTEAFF. The genes are TRBV4-1 and TRBJ1-1; TRBD1 might be the D (5 bases). The germline V gene encodes CDR1 MGHRA and CDR2 YSYEKL. The CDR3 has 16 amino acids. Trimming shortened V by 1 base and J by 5 bases, and 17 bases separated the two germline ends.

In its sample, this clonotype was seen once. Sequence at one end of the junction differs from germline and may be a read error. The chain has TRBV27 and TRBJ1-1, with 9 bases lining up with TRBD1. Germline V lookup: CDR1 MNHEY, CDR2 SMNVEV (reference sequence). This CDR3 is 16 amino acids long. The CDR3 DNA reads TGTGCCGGCAGTGACGGACAGGGGAGAATAGGCACTGAAGCTTTCTTT. It translates to CAGSDGQGRIGTEAFF.

The V gene is TRBV25-1, the J gene TRBJ2-3; D gene ambiguous. Germline lookup yields CDR1 MGHDK and CDR2 SYGVNS. With 2 bases removed from V and 2 bases from J, the gap between germline ends came to 11 bases. This CDR3 is 15 amino acids long. The DNA for the CDR3 is TGTGCCAGCAGTGAAAGGCAGTTGCACACAGATACGCAGTATTTT. Translating it yields CASSERQLHTDTQYF.

The chain is built from TRBV20-1 and TRBJ2-1, with 9 bases identical to TRBD2. Germline V CDR1 and CDR2: DFQATT, SNEGSKA (reference sequence). The CDR3 covers 13 residues. The CDR3 region is CSLNSGSRDEQFF. The CDR3 coding sequence is TGCAGCTTAAATAGCGGGAGTCGGGATGAGCAGTTCTTC.

V is TRBV29-1 and J is TRBJ1-1; 7 nucleotides align to TRBD1. J gave up 4 bases and V 4 bases, and 0 bases lay outside the gene matches. This CDR3 is built from 11 residues. Per germline, CDR1 SQVTM and CDR2 ANQGSEA. For the CDR3, the DNA is TGCAGCGTTGGGACAGGCACTGAAGCTTTCTTT. Amino acids: CSVGTGTEAFF.

This clonotype was picked up a small number of times. This chain joins TRBV7-2 and TRBJ1-1; 9 nucleotides align to TRBD1. V lost 5 bases to trimming and J lost 4 bases; unmatched junction nucleotides: 8. The CDR3 loop spans 15 amino acids. The germline V gene encodes CDR1 SGHTA and CDR2 FQGNSA. CDR3 region: CASSPGTGRGTEAFF. The CDR3 DNA reads as TGTGCCAGCAGCCCGGGGACAGGGAGGGGCACTGAAGCTTTCTTT.

V is TRBV20-1 and J is TRBJ2-5; 7 bases agree with TRBD2. The J call may be wrong; the DNA end is better matched by TRBJ2-7. Germline V gives CDR1 DFQATT, CDR2 SNEGSKA (reference sequence). The CDR3 consists of 13 residues. The CDR3 reads CSARGTREYEQYF. CDR3 in DNA: TGCAGTGCTAGAGGGACTAGAGAATACGAGCAGTACTTC.